Listed here are 13 T cell receptor beta chains from one sample, sequenced in a study of naive and memory T cell subsets. Two oligonucleotides, mixed equimolar, formed the beta constant-region primer covering TRBC1 and TRBC2. The ligated cDNA underwent four PCR rounds using SP2 and nested alpha and beta constant-region primers. In TCRdb, the UMI-ligation and nested PCR reads were re-called with MiXCR into one record per CDR3 protein. The data contain 150,000 or so distinct CDR3 sequences, about 23% of them seen just once; the ten biggest clones take up 0.11%. Study outcomes and limitations: A few larger clonotypes appeared in naive repertoires, especially CD8, possibly memory cells re-expressing CD45RA.

Antigens for these TCRs are unknown. The sequencing sample was made of naive CD4+ T cells from blood. The receptor source for this set is a human donor in good health.

In its sample, this clonotype was seen a few times. The chain has TRBV5-1 and TRBJ2-7; D possibly corresponds to TRBD2 (6 bases). The CDR3 spans 14 residues. Germline V lookup: CDR1 SGHRS, CDR2 YFSETQ. Trimming stripped 4 bases from V and 7 bases from J, with 18 bases between. The CDR3 loop is CASSPYGGGWEQYF. In DNA form, the CDR3 reads TGCGCCAGCAGCCCCTACGGGGGAGGTTGGGAGCAGTACTTC.

This clonotype was seen a handful of times. This chain connects TRBV28 to TRBJ2-7, with D perhaps matching TRBD1 (6 bases). Per germline, CDR1 MDHEN and CDR2 SYDVKM. Trimming pared 7 bases from V and 9 bases from J, leaving 16 bases between. The CDR3 runs 12 residues. The CDR3, as DNA: TGTGCCAGCAACGACAGGCCAGATCGGCAGTACTTC. Its translation is CASNDRPDRQYF.

In this sample, this clonotype turned up a few times. The chain recombines TRBV18 with TRBJ2-7; 8 nucleotides align to TRBD1. Germline V lookup: CDR1 KGHSH, CDR2 LQKENI. CDR3 size: 14 residues. J gave up 5 bases and V 2 bases, and 5 bases lay outside the gene matches. CDR3 DNA sequence: TGTGCCAGCTCACCAACAGGGGGAAGAAACGAGCAGTACTTC. This translates into CASSPTGGRNEQYF.

The V gene is TRBV7-9, the J gene TRBJ2-7; the D is unclear. The V gene lost 3 bases and the J gene lost 6 bases, with 18 bases spanning the gap. Germline values: CDR1 SEHNR, CDR2 FQNEAQ (reference sequence). This CDR3 is 15 amino acids long. The CDR3 is CASSFRSGTAFEQYF. The CDR3 DNA reads as TGTGCCAGCAGCTTCAGGTCGGGCACCGCCTTCGAGCAGTACTTC.

This clonotype was counted ten times or more. The chain combines TRBV19 with TRBJ2-1; TRBD2 agrees at 9 bases. The CDR3 length is 14 residues. Per the germline V gene, CDR1 is LNHDA and CDR2 is SQIVND (reference sequence). V trimming: 7 bases; J trimming: 6 bases; junction bases outside the gene matches: 7. The CDR3 coding sequence is TGTGCCAGTAACGGCCTAGCGGGAAGCAATGAGCAGTTCTTC. Translating it yields CASNGLAGSNEQFF.

The genes are TRBV18 and TRBJ1-4, with D tentatively TRBD1 (5 bases). Germline lookup yields CDR1 KGHSH and CDR2 LQKENI. V lost 6 bases, J lost 0 bases, and 8 bases lay in between. The CDR3 runs to 14 residues. CDR3 sequence reads: CASSRQSTNEKLFF. Written as DNA, the CDR3 is TGTGCCAGCTCCCGACAGTCAACTAATGAAAAACTGTTTTTT.

This clonotype was detected a few times. The rearrangement joins TRBV20-1 to TRBJ1-4; D ambiguous. The CDR3 has 16 amino acids. V lost 0 bases to trimming and J lost 0 bases, with 11 bases between them. The germline V gene has CDR1 DFQATT and CDR2 SNEGSKA (reference sequence). The DNA for the CDR3 is TGCAGTGCTAGAGATTCCCGGCGAGCAACTAATGAAAAACTGTTTTTT. It specifies CSARDSRRATNEKLFF.

A few counts support this clonotype. The chain carries TRBV3-1 and TRBJ1-4, with TRBD1 as a possible D gene (6 bases). Trimming removed 5 bases from V and 3 bases from J, with 16 bases in between. Germline CDR1 LGHDT, CDR2 YNNKEL (reference sequence). The length of the CDR3 is 16 residues. The CDR3 region is CASSRTGSNANEKLFF. The CDR3, as DNA: TGTGCCAGCAGCAGAACAGGGTCTAACGCTAATGAAAAACTGTTTTTT.

Note on this clonotype: In this CDR3 the conserved last residue, phenylalanine or tryptophan, is missing, so a read error is likely. The V gene is TRBV20-1, the J gene TRBJ1-5; no reliable D call. This CDR3 has 12 amino acids. CDR1 and CDR2 from the germline V gene are DFQATT and SNEGSKA (reference sequence). The V end lost 3 bases, the J end lost 3 bases, and 6 bases lay between the germline ends. In DNA form, the CDR3 reads TGCAGTGCTAGTTCGGTCAATCAGCCCCAGCATTCT. Protein: CSASSVNQPQHS.

The chain recombines TRBV20-1 with TRBJ2-7; D is possibly TRBD2 (5 bases). V dropped 3 bases and J dropped 7 bases, with 19 bases sitting between them. The CDR3 extends over 14 amino acids. The V gene's germline CDR1 is DFQATT and CDR2 SNEGSKA (reference sequence). The chain's CDR3 is CSASGRREPGEQYF. CDR3 nucleotide sequence: TGCAGTGCTAGCGGTCGCAGAGAGCCGGGGGAGCAGTACTTC.

This clonotype was observed at least ten times. The J gene is TRBJ1-5, the V gene TRBV5-8, with unresolved D. V lost 0 bases and J lost 2, with 9 bases in between. The CDR3 is 15 amino acids. Germline CDR1 reads SGHTS; CDR2 reads YDEGEE. The CDR3 loop reads CASSLVGLGNQPQHF. The CDR3 coding sequence is TGTGCCAGCAGCTTGGTGGGGTTGGGCAATCAGCCCCAGCATTTT. The variable domain in full, with the rest retrieved from reference TRBV5-8 and TRBJ1-5, is EAGVTQSPTHLIKTRGQQATLRCSPISGHTSVYWYQQALGLGLQFLLWYDEGEERNRGNFPPRFSGRQFPNYSSELNVNALELEDSALYLCASSLVGLGNQPQHFGDGTRLSIL.

This clonotype was observed a handful of times. J is TRBJ2-1 and V is TRBV9; 8 bases agree with TRBD2. Trimming removed 0 bases from V and 5 bases from J; junction bases left unmatched: 7. The CDR3 runs 16 residues. CDR1 and CDR2 from the germline V gene are SGDLS and YYNGEE. CDR3 nucleotide sequence: TGTGCCAGCAGCGTAGGAAGCGGGAGTTCCCACAATGAGCAGTTCTTC. Residues: CASSVGSGSSHNEQFF.

The chain employs TRBV10-2 and TRBJ2-2, with 7 bases that match TRBD1. The germline CDR1 and CDR2 sequences are WSHSY and SAAADI. The length of the CDR3 is 15 residues. V trimming: 7 bases; J trimming: 1 base; junction bases outside the gene matches: 6. The CDR3 reads CASIEDRKNTGELFF. The DNA for the CDR3 is TGCGCCAGCATCGAGGACAGGAAGAACACCGGGGAGCTGTTTTTT.